This T cell receptor (beta chain) came from a study of T cell changes during pregnancy in multiple sclerosis. Trimming shortened V by 4 bases and J by 9 bases, and 9 bases separated the two germline ends. Per germline, CDR1 SGHVS and CDR2 FQNEAQ. This CDR3 contains 12 residues. By frequency in the sample, this clone is medium-sized (0.01 to 0.1%). Sequencing was performed with immunoSEQ multiplex PCR; in TCRdb, only in-frame clones are kept and a portion is missing. The sample contains about 20,000 clones, approximately 90% of which appear only once. The specimen comprised CD8+ T cells from peripheral blood mononuclear cells, sampled in the second trimester of pregnancy. The sequence derives from a female donor in good health, enrolled as a control in a pregnancy study. The chain has TRBV7-8 and TRBJ1-4; D ambiguous. CDR3 in amino acids: CASSSWAQKLFF. CDR3 coding DNA: TGTGCCAGCAGCTCCTGGGCGCAAAAACTGTTTTTT.